This paragraph reports one T cell receptor beta chain. No antigen is known for it. No much larger clone is present one base from it, and per-base qualities are unavailable. The sample contains more than one DNA sequence encoding this CDR3. From the germline V gene (reference sequence), CDR1 is MNHNY and CDR2 is SVGAGI. Counted from cysteine to phenylalanine, this CDR3 has 17 amino acids. Just the 51-base CDR3 DNA is kept, in frame starting at base 1. The germline V end is reduced by 6 bases and the J end by 3 bases; junction bases left unmatched: 7. This sample stems from a study of blood T cell repertoires in COVID-19 (TCRdb year 2020). The study in broad terms: The collaborator samples originated in the United States, Italy and Spain and spanned the acute and convalescent phases of COVID-19. The material from the prospective study consisted of cDNA or gDNA derived from T cells, B-cell-depleted T cells, or PBMCs. The dataset comprised deeply sampled blood TCRbeta repertoires from subjects exposed to, actively infected with, or recovered from COVID-19. The repertoires were released in a freely available public database intended as a resource for research on the immune response to SARS-CoV-2. Samples were obtained from the ongoing ImmuneRACE study (first 160 participants) and from about 1,300 subjects provided by 6 global collaborators. Nearly every sample came with metadata listing a de-identified subject ID, COVID-19 status, age in years and sex. HLA class I and class II types, where available, came from metadata supplied by the sample provider rather than from assay-based typing.

In the prospective study, participants were roughly 18 to 90 years old, resided in about two dozen geographic areas of the United States, and were enrolled through a virtual design. To assign participants to cohorts, the prospective study relied on clinical history that participants themselves reported in a screening survey and a study questionnaire. Exposed participants had been in contact, within 2 weeks of entering the study, with a person who had a PCR-confirmed or clinician-diagnosed case of COVID-19. Each participant in the prospective study had whole blood, serum and a nasopharyngeal or oropharyngeal swab collected by mobile phlebotomists. Additional blood draws and questionnaires over a 2-month period could optionally be provided by prospective study participants. Before DNA extraction, blood samples from the prospective study were shipped at room temperature or frozen. Broader findings and caveats from the paper: Clinical and demographic metadata were provided uncurated, with the amount varying by source and participant.

TCRbeta CDR3 regions were amplified from genomic DNA using the immunoSEQ Assay, a bias-controlled multiplex PCR. Regarding the original processing steps: Nucleated cell counts per sample were estimated from amplification of reference gene primers within the assay. Sequence reads were collapsed and filtered to measure the absolute abundance of every unique TCRbeta CDR3 rearrangement. For each sample, productive Simpson clonality was calculated by taking the square root of Simpson's diversity index across productive rearrangements. TCRdb's version of the immuneACCESS table is confined to in-frame rearrangements and falls short of the full clone set. An unresolved V gene accounts for under half of the shortfall where checked; the remainder is of unknown origin. That table is the source of V, J and clone size, and D and trimming were worked out from the DNA. The table for this sample lists fewer than 250,000 clones; around 83% of them were counted only once. The ten largest clones represent 3% to 3.5% of the sample.

Recombination linked TRBV6-6 to TRBJ2-1, with 14 bases matching TRBD2. The sequence was obtained from a woman between 25 and 40 years old who had been exposed to COVID-19. The material sequenced was PBMCs or T cells enriched from blood (not recorded which). The DNA sequence follows: TGTGCCAGCAGCCGAGGACTAGCGGGGGGCAGCTACAATGAGCAGTTCTTC. This yields the protein CASSRGLAGGSYNEQFF.